This TCR beta chain is from a study of cytomegalovirus exposure and HLA in healthy donors. In the study overall: The approximately 120 million unique TCR beta sequences, from roughly 180 million T cells, were found by an earlier analysis.

Germline V gene sequence: CDR1 MDHEN, CDR2 SYDVKM. CDR3 length equals 15 residues. V lost 8 bases and J lost 0, with 14 bases in between. Primers included in the PCR were 60 Vbeta and 13 Jbeta primers. Per the original methods: Later, an analysis found about 83 million unique TCR beta chains, and approximately 10 million of these were shared. Clones were sequenced by immunoSEQ multiplex PCR, and TCRdb holds only the in-frame ones, with some missing. V, J and clone size are those of that table, while D and trimming were read from the DNA. The sample carries fewer than 150,000 clones, 60% to 85% recorded once.

This clonotype was obtained from a man in his forties or fifties in good health and CMV-seropositive. V is TRBV28 and J is TRBJ1-5; D is perhaps TRBD1 (6 bases). The specimen was PBMCs. This CDR3 is CASRTVRYSNQPQHF. CDR3 coding DNA: TGTGCCAGCCGGACAGTTAGGTATAGCAATCAGCCCCAGCATTTT. The variable domain in full, completed from reference TRBV28 and TRBJ1-5, reads DVKVTQSSRYLVKRTGEKVFLECVQDMDHENMFWYRQDPGLGLRLIYFSYDVKMKEKGDIPEGYSVSREKKERFSLILESASTNQTSMYLCASRTVRYSNQPQHFGDGTRLSIL.